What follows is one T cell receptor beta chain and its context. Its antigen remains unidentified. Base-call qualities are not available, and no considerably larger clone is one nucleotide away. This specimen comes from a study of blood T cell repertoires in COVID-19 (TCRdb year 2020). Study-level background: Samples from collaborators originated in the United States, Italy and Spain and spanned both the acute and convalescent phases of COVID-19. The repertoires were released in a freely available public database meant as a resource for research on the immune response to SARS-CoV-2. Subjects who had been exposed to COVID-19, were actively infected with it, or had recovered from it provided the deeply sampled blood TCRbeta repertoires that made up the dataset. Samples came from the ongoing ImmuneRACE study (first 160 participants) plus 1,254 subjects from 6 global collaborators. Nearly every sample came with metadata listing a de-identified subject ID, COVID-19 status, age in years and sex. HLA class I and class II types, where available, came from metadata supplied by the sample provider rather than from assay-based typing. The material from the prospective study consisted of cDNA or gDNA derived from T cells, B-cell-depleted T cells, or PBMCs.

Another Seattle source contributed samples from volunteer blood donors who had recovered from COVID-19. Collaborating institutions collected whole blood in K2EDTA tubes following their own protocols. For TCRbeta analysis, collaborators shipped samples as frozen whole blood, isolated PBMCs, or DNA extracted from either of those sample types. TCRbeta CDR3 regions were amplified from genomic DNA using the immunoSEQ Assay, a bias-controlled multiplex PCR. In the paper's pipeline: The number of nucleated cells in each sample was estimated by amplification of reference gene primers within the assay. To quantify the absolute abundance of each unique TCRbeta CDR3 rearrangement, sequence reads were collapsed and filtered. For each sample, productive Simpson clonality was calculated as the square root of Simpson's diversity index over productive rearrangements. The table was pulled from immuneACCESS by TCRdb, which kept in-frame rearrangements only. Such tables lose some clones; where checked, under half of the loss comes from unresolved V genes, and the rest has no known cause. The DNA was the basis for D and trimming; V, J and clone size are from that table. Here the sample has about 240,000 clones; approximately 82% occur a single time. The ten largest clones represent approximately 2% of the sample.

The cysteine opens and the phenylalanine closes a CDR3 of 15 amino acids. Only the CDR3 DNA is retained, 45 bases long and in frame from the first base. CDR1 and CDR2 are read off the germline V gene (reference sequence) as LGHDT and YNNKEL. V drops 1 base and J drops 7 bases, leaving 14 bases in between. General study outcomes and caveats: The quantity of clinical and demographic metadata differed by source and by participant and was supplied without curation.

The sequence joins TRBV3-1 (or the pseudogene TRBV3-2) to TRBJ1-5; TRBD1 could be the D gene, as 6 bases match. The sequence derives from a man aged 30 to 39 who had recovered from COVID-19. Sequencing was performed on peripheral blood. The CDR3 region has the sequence CASSQGGGAWQPQHF. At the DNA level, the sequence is TGTGCCAGCAGCCAAGGCGGGGGGGCTTGGCAGCCCCAGCATTTT.